The clone carrying this TCR beta chain was picked up a small number of times. These data belong to a study of shared clonotypes between healthy human individuals. This CDR3 has 14 residues. Germline CDR1 is MNHNS and CDR2 is SASEGT. The V and J ends lost 5 bases and 7 bases respectively, with 17 bases between them. Produced via immunoSEQ multiplex PCR; TCRdb's table is partial and in-frame only. The sample consists of around 500,000 clones, roughly 80% of them appearing once. The origin of this receptor is a woman aged 35 to 49 in good health. Some clones in this sample may be carry-over from other donors' samples. Material: PBMCs. The V and J genes are TRBV6-1 and TRBJ2-5; weak D call: TRBD2 (6 bases). The chain's CDR3 is CASSREVSRLTQYF. Here the CDR3 DNA reads TGTGCCAGCAGTAGGGAGGTTAGCCGACTGACCCAGTACTTC.